This TCR beta chain was obtained from a study of T cell repertoires in cytomegalovirus infection. Across the whole study: Well-studied HLA-B-restricted CMV epitopes were used in the study alongside recently identified HLA-C-restricted ones. Carrying CMV and the relevant HLA type showed in public TCR beta signatures. Study-level results: Pooled public TCR beta family frequency picked out CMV carriers with the relevant HLA. Within the response measured ex vivo, HLA-C-restricted CMV-specific TCR beta clonotypes were dominant.

Per the germline V gene, CDR1 is MGHRA and CDR2 is YSYEKL. V lost 0 bases to trimming and J lost 2 bases, with 16 bases between them. There are 17 residues in the CDR3. In regard to this clonotype: Its antigen is unknown.

One entry per CDR3 protein results from TCRdb running MiXCR on the reads. This sample yields approximately 910,000 distinct CDR3 sequences, of which 30% to 40% are seen a single time; roughly an eighth belongs to the top ten. The receptor was derived from a human donor in good health (CMV status not recorded). Some clones in this sample may be carry-over from other donors' samples. The sample consisted of cultured CD8+ T cells from PBMCs, taken from culture after CMV antigen stimulation. The rearrangement joins TRBV4-1 to TRBJ2-5; possibly TRBD2 for D (7 bases). CDR3 amino acids: CASSQEFPGGEQETQYF. CDR3 coding DNA: TGCGCCAGCAGCCAAGAATTCCCGGGGGGCGAACAAGAGACCCAGTACTTC.